A single sample gave rise to the 24 T cell receptor beta chains below, sequenced in a study of T-cell memory formation after mild COVID-19. TCRdb fed the 5' RACE reads into MiXCR, producing one record per CDR3 protein. The table shows around 450,000 distinct CDR3 sequences, with 20% to 25% occurring only once. Sequencing input: PBMCs or a T cell subset sorted from them (not recorded which). These receptors originate from an adult woman who had mild COVID-19 (a few samples of this study predate the infection). Cell type and time point are not known.

V and J are TRBV7-9 and TRBJ2-2, with D possibly TRBD2 on 5 matching bases. Germline CDR1 reads SEHNR; CDR2 reads FQNEAQ (reference sequence). Between the trimmed V and J ends, which lost 8 bases and 4 bases, there was a span of 17 bases. The CDR3 has 15 residues. The CDR3 coding sequence is TGTGCCAGCCGAAAGGAGGTCCCGGTCACCGGGGAGCTGTTTTTT. Translating it yields CASRKEVPVTGELFF. Variable domain in full (rest from reference TRBV7-9 and TRBJ2-2): DTGVSQNPRHKITKRGQNVTFRCDPISEHNRLYWYRQTLGQGPEFLTYFQNEAQLEKSRLLSDRFSAERPKGSFSTLEIQRTEQGDSAMYLCASRKEVPVTGELFFGEGSRLTVL.

This clonotype turned up a few times. The chain couples TRBV2 to TRBJ2-5; 11 bases align to TRBD2. J gave up 0 bases and V 0 bases, and 6 bases lay outside the gene matches. The CDR3 is 18 amino acids. From germline, CDR1 is SNHLY and CDR2 FYNNEI. This chain's CDR3 is CASSEASSGRRDQETQYF. The CDR3 coding sequence is TGTGCCAGCAGTGAAGCGTCTAGCGGGAGGAGGGACCAAGAGACCCAGTACTTC.

A single count supports this clonotype. This chain connects TRBV27 to TRBJ2-7; the match to TRBD1 covers 9 bases. Germline CDR1 reads MNHEY; CDR2 reads SMNVEV (reference sequence). V lost 0 bases and J lost 3; bases outside the gene matches: 9. The CDR3 totals 17 residues. The CDR3 region has the DNA TGTGCCAGCAGTTTATCCGGGACAGGGTCTTTCGACTACGAGCAGTACTTC. It is translated as CASSLSGTGSFDYEQYF.

This clonotype has at least ten counts. V usage is TRBV7-3 and J usage is TRBJ2-5; either TRBD1 or TRBD2 may fit D (5 bases each). V lost 2 bases and J 4 bases, leaving 8 bases between the germline ends. CDR1 and CDR2 from the germline V gene are SGHTA and FQGTGA. The CDR3 is 13 residues long. The CDR3 sequence: CASSLWDGETQYF. The CDR3 coding sequence is TGTGCCAGCAGCTTATGGGACGGAGAGACCCAGTACTTC.

The J gene is TRBJ2-5, the V gene TRBV27, with 12 bases that match TRBD2. The J segment lost 0 bases and the V segment lost 6 bases, leaving 8 bases of the junction unmatched. The CDR3 runs 17 residues. Germline V lookup: CDR1 MNHEY, CDR2 SMNVEV (reference sequence). The chain's CDR3 is CASSYRLAGVHQETQYF. Written as DNA, the CDR3 is TGTGCCAGCAGCTACCGACTAGCGGGGGTACACCAAGAGACCCAGTACTTC.

This chain connects TRBV12-3 or TRBV12-4 to TRBJ2-2; D is unclear. This CDR3 is 15 amino acids long. Trimming stripped 2 bases from V and 2 bases from J, with 9 bases between. The CDR3 spells CASSLWSSNTGELFF. DNA for the CDR3: TGTGCCAGCAGTTTATGGTCCTCTAACACCGGGGAGCTGTTTTTT.

This clonotype was observed a handful of times. The chain employs TRBV11-3 and TRBJ2-3; 10 bases agree with TRBD2. V shed 1 base, J shed 2 bases, and the junction held 6 bases outside the gene matches. CDR1 and CDR2 from the germline V gene are SGHNT and YENEEA. The CDR3 has 17 residues. DNA for the CDR3: TGTGCCAGCAGCTTAGTCGGAGCGGGAGGGCCCACAGATACGCAGTATTTT. As protein: CASSLVGAGGPTDTQYF.

The chain couples TRBV5-1 to TRBJ1-6, with 7 bases lining up with TRBD1. The CDR3 runs to 16 residues. V dropped 6 bases and J dropped 0; count of bases not matched to a gene: 6. The germline gives CDR1 SGHRS, CDR2 YFSETQ. CDR3 region: CASTPGDSSYNSPLHF. As DNA, the CDR3 is TGCGCCAGCACCCCGGGGGACAGCTCCTATAATTCACCCCTCCACTTT.

This clonotype was detected only a few times. This sequence joins TRBV4-3 and TRBJ2-3; TRBD1 agrees at 8 bases. The trim removed 0 bases at V and 6 bases at J, leaving 11 bases unmatched. CDR3 length: 17 residues. The germline V gene has CDR1 LGHNA and CDR2 YSLEER. CDR3 DNA sequence: TGCGCCAGCAGCCAAGAAGTAGGGACAGGCTTAGGGGATACGCAGTATTTT. Translated: CASSQEVGTGLGDTQYF.

The rearrangement links TRBV6-2 or TRBV6-3 to TRBJ2-7; D unresolved. Germline V gene sequence: CDR1 MNHEY, CDR2 SVGEGT. This CDR3 region has 13 residues. Trimming took off 6 bases at V and 3 bases at J, with 12 bases between the two ends. CDR3 sequence (DNA): TGTGCCAGCAGAGACCCCGTCGACTACGAGCAGTACTTC. Protein sequence: CASRDPVDYEQYF.

The chain has TRBV10-3 and TRBJ2-1; 10 bases align to TRBD2. The junction had 0 bases not matched to a gene; V was cut back by 4 bases and J by 3 bases. The CDR3 consists of 14 residues. Germline CDR1 is ENHRY and CDR2 is SYGVKD. The CDR3 reads CAISVAGGYNEQFF. The CDR3 coding sequence is TGTGCCATCAGTGTAGCGGGAGGCTACAATGAGCAGTTCTTC.

This clonotype was counted a few times. The chain has TRBV7-2 and TRBJ2-1, with TRBD1 matching over 10 bases. The CDR3 is 16 amino acids. After removal of 4 bases from V and 8 bases from J, the junction contained 11 bases not matched to a gene. Germline loops: CDR1 SGHTA, CDR2 FQGNSA. Here the CDR3 DNA reads TGTGCCAGCAGCTCTGTCCTGGACAGGGGGAAATATGAGCAGTTCTTC. Encoded protein: CASSSVLDRGKYEQFF.

This clonotype was detected only a few times. The chain has TRBV4-2 and TRBJ2-1; 11 bases agree with TRBD2. Germline CDR1 LGHNA, CDR2 YNFKEQ. CDR3 length: 16 amino acids. With 0 bases clipped from V and 4 bases from J, the junction kept 2 bases outside the gene matches. Written as DNA, the CDR3 is TGTGCCAGCAGCCAAGATCCTAGCGGGGGGTACAATGAGCAGTTCTTC. Translated: CASSQDPSGGYNEQFF.

The sample holds a few counts of this clonotype. The genes are TRBV29-1 and TRBJ2-7, with no clear D. Trimming took off 5 bases at V and 0 bases at J, with 17 bases between the two ends. Germline V gene sequence: CDR1 SQVTM, CDR2 ANQGSEA. The CDR3 totals 15 residues. CDR3 amino acids: CSVLELVGYSYEQYF. The CDR3 DNA reads TGCAGCGTTTTGGAGCTGGTAGGTTACTCCTACGAGCAGTACTTC.

The CDR3 nucleotides read TGCGCCAGCAGCTTGGTGGCAGGCCGGTGGACCTTC. Translation: CASSLVAGRWTF. V and J are TRBV5-1 and TRBJ1-2; D uncertain. Germline V gene data show CDR1 as SGHRS and CDR2 as YFSETQ. CDR3 length: 12 residues. V lost 0 bases to trimming and J lost 14 bases, with 14 bases between them. The full variable domain, in which reference TRBV5-1 and TRBJ1-2 provide the parts outside the CDR3, is KAGVTQTPRYLIKTRGQQVTLSCSPISGHRSVSWYQQTPGQGLQFLFEYFSETQRNKGNFPGRFSGRQFSNSRSEMNVSTLELGDSALYLCASSLVAGRWTFGSGTRLTVV.

This clonotype was found a few times. The rearrangement links TRBV5-1 to TRBJ2-1; D gene ambiguous. Per germline, CDR1 SGHRS and CDR2 YFSETQ. CDR3 length equals 19 residues. V was trimmed by 0 bases and J by 2 bases, leaving 21 bases between them. CDR3 bases: TGCGCCAGCAGCTTGGGATCCCCCACGGCTAAAGCTCCCTACAATGAGCAGTTCTTC. Translated: CASSLGSPTAKAPYNEQFF.

This clonotype was seen a handful of times. V usage is TRBV6-5 and J usage is TRBJ1-2; D is unresolved. CDR3 length equals 17 residues. Germline V gives CDR1 MNHEY, CDR2 SVGAGI. The V end lost 2 bases, the J end lost 4 bases, and 20 bases lay between the germline ends. CDR3 in amino acids: CASSYTNKGGPLYGYTF. Written as DNA, the CDR3 is TGTGCCAGCAGTTACACTAACAAGGGAGGGCCCCTCTATGGCTACACCTTC.

The chain uses TRBV29-1 and TRBJ2-3; 7 nucleotides line up with TRBD1. J lost 2 bases, V lost 3 bases, and 11 bases had no gene match. This CDR3 has 16 residues. Germline V CDR1 and CDR2: SQVTM, ANQGSEA. The chain's CDR3 is CSVDGDRDSHTDTQYF. The CDR3, as DNA: TGCAGCGTTGATGGGGACCGGGACAGCCACACAGATACGCAGTATTTT.

This clonotype was observed at least ten times. The chain joins TRBV30 to TRBJ2-3; D not resolved. This CDR3 spans 13 amino acids. V was shortened by 0 bases and J by 4 bases, with 8 bases between the two germline ends. Germline loops: CDR1 GTSNPN, CDR2 SVGIG (reference sequence). CDR3 coding DNA: TGTGCCTGGAGTGTACGTCGGGCAGATACGCAGTATTTT. This sequence encodes CAWSVRRADTQYF. The full variable domain, in which reference TRBV30 and TRBJ2-3 provide the parts outside the CDR3, is SQTIHQWPATLVQPVGSPLSLECTVEGTSNPNLYWYRQAAGRGLQLLFYSVGIGQISSEVPQNLSASRPQDRQFILSSKKLLLSDSGFYLCAWSVRRADTQYFGPGTRLTVL.

The rearrangement uses TRBV20-1 and TRBJ2-1; the match to TRBD2 covers 9 bases. V was pared by 6 bases and J by 7 bases, with 13 bases of the junction left unmatched. Germline values: CDR1 DFQATT, CDR2 SNEGSKA (reference sequence). This CDR3 contains 15 residues. CDR3 amino acids: CSAADRGRAENEQFF. CDR3 bases: TGCAGTGCGGCGGATCGCGGGAGGGCCGAGAATGAGCAGTTCTTC.

V and J are TRBV9 and TRBJ2-3, with D possibly TRBD1 on 5 matching bases. The CDR3 is made up of 16 amino acids. The V end lost 4 bases, the J end lost 5 bases, and 20 bases lay between the germline ends. CDR1 is SGDLS and CDR2 is YYNGEE in the germline V gene. CDR3 sequence (DNA): TGTGCCAGCAGCCATAGGGTAGGGGTAGTAGAAGATACGCAGTATTTT. Amino acids: CASSHRVGVVEDTQYF.

The chain uses TRBV25-1 and TRBJ1-2; D is perhaps TRBD1 (6 bases). The CDR3 sequence is 17 residues long. V lost 4 bases to trimming and J lost 4 bases, with 22 bases between them. The germline gives CDR1 MGHDK, CDR2 SYGVNS. The CDR3 sequence is CASSVSGGQGRRYGYTF. In nucleotides, the CDR3 is TGTGCCAGCAGTGTGTCCGGGGGGCAGGGTCGGCGCTATGGCTACACCTTC.

This chain connects TRBV3-1 to TRBJ1-4; TRBD1 matches 7 bases. Germline CDR1 LGHDT, CDR2 YNNKEL (reference sequence). The CDR3 runs 15 residues. V shed 5 bases, J shed 3 bases, and the junction held 6 bases outside the gene matches. CDR3 bases: TGTGCCAGCAGCAACCGAGGACAGGCTAATGAAAAACTGTTTTTT. Translating it yields CASSNRGQANEKLFF.

The chain employs TRBV12-3 or TRBV12-4 and TRBJ1-2, with TRBD1 identical over 7 bases. The CDR3 spans 14 residues. Losses at the gene ends were 3 bases for V and 4 bases for J; bases not matched to a gene: 5. The CDR3 DNA follows: TGTGCCAGCAGTTTGTGGGGACAGAGCTATGGCTACACCTTC. It encodes CASSLWGQSYGYTF.